This TCR beta chain was sequenced during a study of shared clonotypes between healthy human individuals. Between the trimmed V and J ends, which lost 2 bases and 2 bases, there was a span of 9 bases. Germline lookup yields CDR1 MNHEY and CDR2 SVGAGI. The CDR3 contains 15 residues. Data came from immunoSEQ multiplex PCR; TCRdb stores just in-frame clones and leaves some out. The sample has approximately 2.4 million clones; more than 90% are singletons. The chain carries TRBV6-5 and TRBJ2-2, with a weak D call TRBD2 (5 bases). Input material: naive CD4+ T cells sorted from blood. Subset noted: CD45RA+ positively selected. This receptor was taken from a man between 18 and 29 years old in good health. CDR3 sequence (DNA): TGTGCCAGCAGTTACATGGCTAGCAACACCGGGGAGCTGTTTTTT. This codes for CASSYMASNTGELFF.